This T cell receptor beta chain came from a study of shared T cell receptors in the human thymus. The assay was immunoSEQ multiplex PCR, and TCRdb's table has in-frame clones only and misses some. The sample carries 500,000 to 550,000 clones, 75% to 85% recorded once. Germline V gene data show CDR1 as SGHNT and CDR2 as YYREEE (reference sequence). This CDR3 is 15 amino acids long. Trimming removed 3 bases from V and 8 bases from J; junction bases left unmatched: 10. The same sample was also studied in work on human thymus T cells. From that paper: Immunologically healthy infants in Finland undergoing congenital heart defect surgery were the donors. Resections from corrective heart surgery provided thymus tissue. Thymic as well as blood repertoires seemed to favor certain V and J genes unevenly. Related research reported highly overlapping thymic repertoires among unrelated individuals.

The rearrangement uses TRBV5-4 and TRBJ2-1, with 8 bases that match TRBD2. Sequenced: thymocytes. This TCR came from a boy under two years old with a congenital heart defect. The CDR3 coding sequence is TGTGCCAGCAGCTGCAGCGGGAGTGGGGGCCATGAGCAGTTCTTC. This codes for CASSCSGSGGHEQFF. The entire variable domain, with the rest obtained from reference TRBV5-4 and TRBJ2-1, is as follows: ETGVTQSPTHLIKTRGQQVTLRCSSQSGHNTVSWYQQALGQGPQFIFQYYREEENGRGNFPPRFSGLQFPNYSSELNVNALELDDSALYLCASSCSGSGGHEQFFGPGTRLTVL.